The T cell receptor beta chain described here comes from a study of T cell responses to AZD1222 COVID-19 vaccine. In the case of this clone: No antigen is known for it.

TCRdb keeps only in-frame clones here, not all; method: immunoSEQ multiplex PCR. The profile shows 130,000 or so clones, over 75% of them singletons. Study-level findings and limits: Spike-specific TCR breadth rose after two AZD1222 doses, and depth rose as well. As reported, nearly half of all spike-specific TCRs target variant regions that are unmutated.

The source is an adult in good health. This material consisted of peripheral blood, taken on day 0 of AZD1222 vaccination.

In DNA form, the CDR3 reads TGTGCCAGCAGCCCCCGGGCGGTAACTAATGAAAAACTGTTTTTT. Translating it yields CASSPRAVTNEKLFF. This chain joins TRBV9 and TRBJ1-4; no definite D call. With 4 bases removed from V and 1 base from J, the gap between germline ends came to 11 bases. The CDR3 consists of 15 residues. From germline, CDR1 is SGDLS and CDR2 YYNGEE. The full variable domain, in which reference TRBV9 and TRBJ1-4 provide the parts outside the CDR3, is DSGVTQTPKHLITATGQRVTLRCSPRSGDLSVYWYQQSLDQGLQFLIQYYNGEERAKGNILERFSAQQFPDLHSELNLSSLELGDSALYFCASSPRAVTNEKLFFGSGTQLSVL.